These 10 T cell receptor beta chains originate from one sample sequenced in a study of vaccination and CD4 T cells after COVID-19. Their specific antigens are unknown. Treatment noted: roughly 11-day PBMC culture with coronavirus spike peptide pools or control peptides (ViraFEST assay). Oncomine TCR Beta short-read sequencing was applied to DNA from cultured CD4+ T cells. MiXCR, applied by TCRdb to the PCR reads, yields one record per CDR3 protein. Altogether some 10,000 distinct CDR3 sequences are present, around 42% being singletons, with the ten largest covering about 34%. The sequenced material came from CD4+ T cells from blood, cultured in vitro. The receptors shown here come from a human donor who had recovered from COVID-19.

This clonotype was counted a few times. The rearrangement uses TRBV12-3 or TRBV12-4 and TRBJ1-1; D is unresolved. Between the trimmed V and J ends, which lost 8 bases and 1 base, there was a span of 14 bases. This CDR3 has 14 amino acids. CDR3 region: CASGPGLGNTEAFF. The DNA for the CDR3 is TGTGCCAGCGGACCGGGCCTGGGGAACACTGAAGCTTTCTTT.

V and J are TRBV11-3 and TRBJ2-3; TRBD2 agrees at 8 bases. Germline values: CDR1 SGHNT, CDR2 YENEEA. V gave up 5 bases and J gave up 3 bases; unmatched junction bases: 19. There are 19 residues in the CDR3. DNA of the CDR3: TGTGCCAGCAGCGTTGGGGTCCCCTTAACTAGCGGACTTACAGATACGCAGTATTTT. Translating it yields CASSVGVPLTSGLTDTQYF.

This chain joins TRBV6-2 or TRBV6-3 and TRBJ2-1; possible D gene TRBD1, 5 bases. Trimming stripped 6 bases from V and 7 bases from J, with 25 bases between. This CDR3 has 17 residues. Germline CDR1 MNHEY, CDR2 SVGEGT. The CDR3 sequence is CASSQIRQYTQGNEQFF. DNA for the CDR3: TGTGCCAGCAGCCAAATCCGCCAGTATACCCAGGGTAATGAGCAGTTCTTC.

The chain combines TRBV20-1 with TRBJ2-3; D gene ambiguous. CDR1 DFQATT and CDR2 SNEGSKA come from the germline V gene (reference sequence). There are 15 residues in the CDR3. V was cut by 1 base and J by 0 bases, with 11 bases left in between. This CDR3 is CSARAEKSSTDTQYF. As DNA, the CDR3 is TGCAGTGCTAGAGCAGAGAAATCTAGCACAGATACGCAGTATTTT.

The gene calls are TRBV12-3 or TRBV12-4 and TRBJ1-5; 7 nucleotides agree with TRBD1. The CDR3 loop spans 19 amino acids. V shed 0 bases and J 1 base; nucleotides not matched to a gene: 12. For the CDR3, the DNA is TGTGCCAGCAGTTTAGCTACGGAGAGGGGGCTGTGGAGCAATCAGCCCCAGCATTTT. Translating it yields CASSLATERGLWSNQPQHF.

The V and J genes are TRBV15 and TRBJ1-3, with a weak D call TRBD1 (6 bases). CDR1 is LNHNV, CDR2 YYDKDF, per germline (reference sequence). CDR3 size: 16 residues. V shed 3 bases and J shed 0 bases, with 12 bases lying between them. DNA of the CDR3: TGTGCCACCAGCAGGGTTGGGACACTCTCTGGAAACACCATATATTTT. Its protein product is CATSRVGTLSGNTIYF.

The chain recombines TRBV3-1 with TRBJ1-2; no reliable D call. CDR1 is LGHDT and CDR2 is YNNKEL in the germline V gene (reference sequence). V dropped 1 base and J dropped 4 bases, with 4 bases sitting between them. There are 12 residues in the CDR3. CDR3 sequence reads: CASSQAGYGYTF. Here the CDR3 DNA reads TGTGCCAGCAGCCAAGCCGGCTATGGCTACACCTTC.

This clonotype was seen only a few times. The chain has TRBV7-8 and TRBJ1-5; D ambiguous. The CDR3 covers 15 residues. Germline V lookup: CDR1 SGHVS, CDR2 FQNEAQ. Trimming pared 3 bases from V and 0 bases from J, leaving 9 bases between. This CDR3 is CASSLAVNSNQPQHF. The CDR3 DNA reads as TGTGCCAGCAGCTTGGCGGTTAATAGCAATCAGCCCCAGCATTTT.

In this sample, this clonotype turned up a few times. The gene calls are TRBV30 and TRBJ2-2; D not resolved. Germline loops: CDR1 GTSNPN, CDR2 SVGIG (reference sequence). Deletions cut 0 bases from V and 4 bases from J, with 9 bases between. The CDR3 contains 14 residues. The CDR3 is CAWSVYSPTGELFF. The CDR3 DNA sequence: TGTGCCTGGAGTGTATACAGTCCCACCGGGGAGCTGTTTTTT. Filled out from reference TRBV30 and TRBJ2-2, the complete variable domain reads SQTIHQWPATLVQPVGSPLSLECTVEGTSNPNLYWYRQAAGRGLQLLFYSVGIGQISSEVPQNLSASRPQDRQFILSSKKLLLSDSGFYLCAWSVYSPTGELFFGEGSRLTVL.

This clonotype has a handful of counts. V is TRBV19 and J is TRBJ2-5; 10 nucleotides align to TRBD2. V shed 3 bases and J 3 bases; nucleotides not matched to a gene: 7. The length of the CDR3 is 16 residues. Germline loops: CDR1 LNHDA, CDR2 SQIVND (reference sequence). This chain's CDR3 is CASSISSGGFKETQYF. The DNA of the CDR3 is TGTGCCAGTAGTATTTCTAGCGGGGGATTTAAAGAGACCCAGTACTTC.